A single sample is the source of the 5 T cell receptor beta chains below, sequenced in a study of identifying expanded T cells in peripheral blood. Sequencing used immunoSEQ multiplex PCR; TCRdb keeps in-frame clones, though not all of them. In the table there are 85,000 to 90,000 clones, 86% of which are singletons. The sequencing input was blood. The source is a person between 18 and 75 years old in good health.

The chain combines TRBV10-3 with TRBJ1-4, with a possible D match to TRBD1 (5 bases). V was cut by 3 bases and J by 0 bases, with 14 bases left in between. The CDR3 runs 17 residues. Germline loops: CDR1 ENHRY, CDR2 SYGVKD. The DNA for the CDR3 is TGTGCCATCAGTGACCCGACAGCGGGAGCAACTAATGAAAAACTGTTTTTT. Protein: CAISDPTAGATNEKLFF.

The chain employs TRBV4-1 and TRBJ2-3; a weak D match, TRBD2 (6 bases). Between the trimmed V and J ends, which lost 0 bases and 4 bases, there was a span of 14 bases. This CDR3 spans 16 amino acids. In germline, CDR1 is MGHRA, CDR2 YSYEKL. In DNA form, the CDR3 reads TGCGCCAGCAGCCAAGACGTCGGGGGTGGGGCAGATACGCAGTATTTT. Translation gives CASSQDVGGGADTQYF.

The J gene is TRBJ1-2, the V gene TRBV6-7; maybe TRBD1 (5 bases). TRBV6-7 is classed as an ORF, of uncertain function. V lost 7 bases and J 9 bases, leaving 15 bases between the germline ends. The CDR3 has 12 residues. The CDR3 region is CASTLGTGRYTF. The CDR3 DNA is TGTGCCAGCACCCTGGGTACAGGTCGCTACACCTTC.

This rearrangement joins TRBV10-1 to TRBJ1-1, with D perhaps matching TRBD1 (6 bases). Germline V CDR1 and CDR2: WNHNN, SYGVQD (reference sequence). CDR3 length: 13 amino acids. V was shortened by 9 bases and J by 3 bases, with 14 bases between the two germline ends. As DNA, the CDR3 is TGCGCCAGGGGAGAGACAGGAGACACTGAAGCTTTCTTT. It is translated as CARGETGDTEAFF.

The genes are TRBV29-1 and TRBJ2-1; 7 bases agree with TRBD1. CDR1 and CDR2 (germline): SQVTM, ANQGSEA. The CDR3 sequence is 14 residues long. The junction had 6 bases not matched to a gene; V was cut back by 6 bases and J by 1 base. CDR3 bases: TGCAGCGTGCACCGGGACAGTTCCTACAATGAGCAGTTCTTC. It is translated as CSVHRDSSYNEQFF.